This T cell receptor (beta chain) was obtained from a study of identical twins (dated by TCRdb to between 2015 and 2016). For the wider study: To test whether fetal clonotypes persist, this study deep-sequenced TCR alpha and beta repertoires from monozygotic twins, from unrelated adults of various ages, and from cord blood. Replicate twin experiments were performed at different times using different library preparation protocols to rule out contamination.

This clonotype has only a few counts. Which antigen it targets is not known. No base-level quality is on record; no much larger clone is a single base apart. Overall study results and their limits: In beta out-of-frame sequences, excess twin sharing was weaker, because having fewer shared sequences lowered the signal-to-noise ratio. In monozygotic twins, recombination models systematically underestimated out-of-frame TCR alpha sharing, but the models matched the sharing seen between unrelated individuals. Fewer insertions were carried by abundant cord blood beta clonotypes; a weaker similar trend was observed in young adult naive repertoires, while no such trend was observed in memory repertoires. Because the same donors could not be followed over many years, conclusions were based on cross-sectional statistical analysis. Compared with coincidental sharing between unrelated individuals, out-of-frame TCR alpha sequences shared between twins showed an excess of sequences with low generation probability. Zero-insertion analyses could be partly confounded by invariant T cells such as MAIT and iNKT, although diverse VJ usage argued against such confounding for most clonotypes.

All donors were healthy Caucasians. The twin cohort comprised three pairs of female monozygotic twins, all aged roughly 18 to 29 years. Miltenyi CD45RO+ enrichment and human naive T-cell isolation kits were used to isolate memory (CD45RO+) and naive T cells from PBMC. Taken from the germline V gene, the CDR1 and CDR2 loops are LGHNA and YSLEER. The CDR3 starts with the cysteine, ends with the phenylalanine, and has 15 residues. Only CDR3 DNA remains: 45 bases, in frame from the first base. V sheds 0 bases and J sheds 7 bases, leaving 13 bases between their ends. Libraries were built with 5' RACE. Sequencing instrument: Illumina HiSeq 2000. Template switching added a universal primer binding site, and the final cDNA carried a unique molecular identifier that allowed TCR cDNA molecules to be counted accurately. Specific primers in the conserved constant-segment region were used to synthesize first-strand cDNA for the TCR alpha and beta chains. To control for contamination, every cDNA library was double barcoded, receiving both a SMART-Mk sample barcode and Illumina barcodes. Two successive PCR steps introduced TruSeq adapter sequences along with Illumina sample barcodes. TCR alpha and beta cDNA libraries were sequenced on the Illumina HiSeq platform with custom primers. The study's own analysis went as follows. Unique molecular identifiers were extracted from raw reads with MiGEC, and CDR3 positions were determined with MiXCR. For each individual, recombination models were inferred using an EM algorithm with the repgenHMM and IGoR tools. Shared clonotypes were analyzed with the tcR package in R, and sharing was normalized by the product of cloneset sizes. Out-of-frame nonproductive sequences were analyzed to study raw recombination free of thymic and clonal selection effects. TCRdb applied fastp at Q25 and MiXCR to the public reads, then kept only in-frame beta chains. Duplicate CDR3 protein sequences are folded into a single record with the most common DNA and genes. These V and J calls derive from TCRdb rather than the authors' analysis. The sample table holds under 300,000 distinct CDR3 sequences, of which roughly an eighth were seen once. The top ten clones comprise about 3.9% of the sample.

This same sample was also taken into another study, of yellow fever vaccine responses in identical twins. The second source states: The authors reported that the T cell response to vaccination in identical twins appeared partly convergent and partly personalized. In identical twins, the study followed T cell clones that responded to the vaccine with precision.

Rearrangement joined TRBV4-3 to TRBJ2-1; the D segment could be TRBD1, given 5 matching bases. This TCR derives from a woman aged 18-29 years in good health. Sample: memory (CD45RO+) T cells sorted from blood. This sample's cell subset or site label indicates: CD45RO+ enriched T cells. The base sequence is TGCGCCAGCAGCCAAGATAGGGGATTCCGAAATGAGCAGTTCTTC. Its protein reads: CASSQDRGFRNEQFF.